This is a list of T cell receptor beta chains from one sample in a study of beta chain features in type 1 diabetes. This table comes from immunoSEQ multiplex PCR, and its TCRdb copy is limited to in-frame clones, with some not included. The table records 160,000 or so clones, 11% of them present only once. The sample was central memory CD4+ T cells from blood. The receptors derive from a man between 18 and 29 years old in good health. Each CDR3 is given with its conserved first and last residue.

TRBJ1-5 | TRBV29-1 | CSVTGESNQPQHF
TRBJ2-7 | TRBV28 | CASSPNHEQYF
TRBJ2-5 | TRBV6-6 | CASSQTGAKTQYF
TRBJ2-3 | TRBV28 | CASSSWDTQYF
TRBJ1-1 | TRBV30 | CAWVVGQGWTEAFF
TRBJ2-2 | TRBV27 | CASSPREAGNTGELFF
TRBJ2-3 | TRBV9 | CASSPAAGGYTDTQYF
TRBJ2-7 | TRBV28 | CASSAGTPGEQYF
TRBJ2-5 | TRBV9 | CASSVSGQREGTQYF
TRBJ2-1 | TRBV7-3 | CASSLRIKSSYNEQFF
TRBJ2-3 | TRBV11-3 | CASSSLEGSADTQYF
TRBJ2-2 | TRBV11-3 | CASSLAAGITGELFF
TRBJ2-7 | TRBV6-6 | CASTADGRALEQYF
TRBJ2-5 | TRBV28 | CASSSPKLGQYF
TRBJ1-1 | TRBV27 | CASSNRDRGAEAFF
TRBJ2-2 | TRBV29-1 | CSVQTGDTGELFF
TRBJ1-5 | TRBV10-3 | CATRRGENQPQHF
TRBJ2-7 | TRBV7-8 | CASRLSGLQYF
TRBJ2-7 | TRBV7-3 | CASSFTSVGEQYF
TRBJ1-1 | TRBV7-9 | CASSGTGGSAEAFF
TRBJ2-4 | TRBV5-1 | CASSPRLAGEAKNIQYF
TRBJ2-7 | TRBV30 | CAWSVRGSYEQYF
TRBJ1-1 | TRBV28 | CASSLLSLGDRRRSTEAFF
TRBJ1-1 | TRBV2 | CASTRLTEAFF
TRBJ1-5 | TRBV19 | CASIGNYNQPQHF
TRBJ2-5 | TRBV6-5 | CASRTGDQETQYF
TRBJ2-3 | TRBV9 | CASNSGGGTDTQYF
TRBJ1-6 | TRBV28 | CASSSQGIGNSPLHF
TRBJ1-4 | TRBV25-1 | CASRDDWSREKLFF
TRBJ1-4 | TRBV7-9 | CASSTGTQNEKLFF
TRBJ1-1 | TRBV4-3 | CASSQVANTEAFF
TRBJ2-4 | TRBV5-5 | CASSSDSNIQYF
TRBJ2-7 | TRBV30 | CAWSRQGAPQYF
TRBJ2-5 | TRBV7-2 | CASSPMTRGARETQYF
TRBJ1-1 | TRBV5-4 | CASSLGGQNTEAFF
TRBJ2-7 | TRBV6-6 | CASSRQPIYEQYF
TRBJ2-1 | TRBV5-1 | CASSLETEQFF
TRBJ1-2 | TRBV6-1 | CASRAGTVGYTF
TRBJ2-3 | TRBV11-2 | CASSKGTSGPTDTQYF